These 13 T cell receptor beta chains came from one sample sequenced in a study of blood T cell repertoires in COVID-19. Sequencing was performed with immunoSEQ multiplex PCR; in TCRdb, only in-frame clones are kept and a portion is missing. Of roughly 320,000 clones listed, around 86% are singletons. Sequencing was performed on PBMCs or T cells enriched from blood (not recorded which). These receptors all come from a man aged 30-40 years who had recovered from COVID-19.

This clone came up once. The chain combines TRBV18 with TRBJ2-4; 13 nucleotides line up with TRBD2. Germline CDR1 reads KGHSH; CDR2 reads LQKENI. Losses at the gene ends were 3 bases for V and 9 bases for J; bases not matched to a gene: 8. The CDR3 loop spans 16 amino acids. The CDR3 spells CASSPGTSGIGSIQYF. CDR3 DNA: TGTGCCAGCTCACCCGGGACTAGCGGGATCGGTAGCATTCAGTACTTC.

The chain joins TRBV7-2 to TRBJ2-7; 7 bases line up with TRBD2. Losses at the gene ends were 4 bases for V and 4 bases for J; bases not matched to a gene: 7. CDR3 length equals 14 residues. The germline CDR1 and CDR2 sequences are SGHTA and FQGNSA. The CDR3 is CASSYASGRYEQYF. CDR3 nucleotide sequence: TGTGCCAGCAGCTATGCTAGCGGACGGTACGAGCAGTACTTC.

The CDR3 region is CASSSPGEGHEQFF. The CDR3 nucleotides are TGTGCCAGCAGCTCACCAGGGGAGGGCCACGAGCAGTTCTTC. This sequence joins TRBV3-1 (or the pseudogene TRBV3-2) and TRBJ2-1, with D possibly being TRBD2 (7 bases). From germline, CDR1 is LGHDT and CDR2 YNNKEL (reference sequence). The CDR3 length is 14 residues. Trimming pared 5 bases from V and 10 bases from J, leaving 18 bases between.

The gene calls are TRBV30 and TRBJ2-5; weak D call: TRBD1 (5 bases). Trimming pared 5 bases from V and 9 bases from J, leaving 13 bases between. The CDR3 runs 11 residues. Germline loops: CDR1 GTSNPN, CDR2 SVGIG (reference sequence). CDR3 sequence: CAWGEEGAQYF. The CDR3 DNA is TGTGCCTGGGGGGAAGAAGGGGCCCAGTACTTC.

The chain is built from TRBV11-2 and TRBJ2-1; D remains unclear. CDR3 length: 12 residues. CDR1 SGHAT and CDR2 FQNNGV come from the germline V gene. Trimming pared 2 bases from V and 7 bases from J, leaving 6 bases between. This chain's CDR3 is CASSLNRNEQFF. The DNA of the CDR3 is TGTGCCAGCAGCTTAAATCGGAATGAGCAGTTCTTC.

The chain's CDR3 is CASSRDSSGVNEQFF. CDR3 in DNA: TGCGCCAGCAGCCGCGACTCTTCGGGGGTGAATGAGCAGTTCTTC. The rearrangement uses TRBV5-1 and TRBJ2-1; D perhaps matches TRBD2 (6 bases). V was pared by 4 bases and J by 7 bases, with 18 bases between. This CDR3 region has 15 residues. Germline assignment: CDR1 SGHRS and CDR2 YFSETQ.

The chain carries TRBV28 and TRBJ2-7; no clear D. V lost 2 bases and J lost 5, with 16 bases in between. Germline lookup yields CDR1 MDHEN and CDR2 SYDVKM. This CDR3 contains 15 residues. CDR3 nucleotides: TGTGCCAGCAGTTTACAACCTAGTCTAGGCGACGAGCAGTACTTC. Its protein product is CASSLQPSLGDEQYF.

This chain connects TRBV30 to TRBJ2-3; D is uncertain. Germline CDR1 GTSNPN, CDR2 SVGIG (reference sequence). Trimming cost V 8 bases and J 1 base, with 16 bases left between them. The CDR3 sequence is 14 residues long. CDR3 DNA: TGTGCCGCCGCGTTTGGTCGGGGCACAGATACGCAGTATTTT. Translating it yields CAAAFGRGTDTQYF.

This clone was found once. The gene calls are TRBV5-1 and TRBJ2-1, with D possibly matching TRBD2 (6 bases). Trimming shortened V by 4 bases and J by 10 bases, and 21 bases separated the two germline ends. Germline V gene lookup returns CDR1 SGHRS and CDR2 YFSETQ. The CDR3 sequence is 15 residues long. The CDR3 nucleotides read TGCGCCAGCAGCCCCCTCCCTTCGGGAGTGGGGGAGCAGTTCTTC. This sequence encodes CASSPLPSGVGEQFF.

The CDR3 reads CASSFRGAGQPQHF. CDR3 nucleotides: TGTGCCAGCAGTTTTCGGGGGGCCGGGCAGCCCCAGCATTTT. This chain joins TRBV28 and TRBJ1-5, with D possibly TRBD1 on 6 matching bases. Germline V gene lookup returns CDR1 MDHEN and CDR2 SYDVKM. CDR3 length equals 14 residues. V was pared by 3 bases and J by 7 bases, with 13 bases between.

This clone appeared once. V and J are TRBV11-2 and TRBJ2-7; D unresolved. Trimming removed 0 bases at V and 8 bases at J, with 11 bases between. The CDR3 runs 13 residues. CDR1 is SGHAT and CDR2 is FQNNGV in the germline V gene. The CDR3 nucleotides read TGTGCCAGCAGCTTAGATCGTAGCCCTCAGCAGTACTTC. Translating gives CASSLDRSPQQYF.

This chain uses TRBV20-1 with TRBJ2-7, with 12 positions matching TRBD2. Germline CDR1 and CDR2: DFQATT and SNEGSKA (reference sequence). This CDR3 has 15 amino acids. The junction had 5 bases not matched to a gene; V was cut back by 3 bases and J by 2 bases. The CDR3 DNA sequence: TGCAGTGCTAGTCGCTCTAGCGGGGGGGCCTACGAGCAGTACTTC. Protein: CSASRSSGGAYEQYF.

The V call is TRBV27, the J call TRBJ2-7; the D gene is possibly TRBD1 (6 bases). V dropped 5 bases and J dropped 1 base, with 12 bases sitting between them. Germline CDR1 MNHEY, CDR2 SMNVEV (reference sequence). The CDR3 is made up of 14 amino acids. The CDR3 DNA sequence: TGTGCCAGCAGTACCTCGACAGGATCCTACGAGCAGTACTTC. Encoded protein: CASSTSTGSYEQYF.